This T cell receptor (beta chain) was recorded in a study of pediatric ulcerative colitis. Only in-frame clones appear in the TCRdb table, and some are missing; sequencing was by immunoSEQ multiplex PCR. The table shows roughly 60,000 clones, with around 87% occurring only once. Study findings and constraints: Two rectal clonotypes were found only in ulcerative colitis patients, all of them. A couple of patients had blood samples with substantially reduced template counts. Ulcerative colitis patients shared more blood-rectal clones than controls.

Germline CDR1 reads MGHDK; CDR2 reads SYGVNS. V shed 3 bases and J shed 14 bases, with 10 bases lying between them. CDR3 length: 11 residues. Worth noting for this clone: Its antigen is not identified.

Sequences were obtained from blood. The TCR sequence derives from a boy aged 5-17 years who was a control in a study of pediatric ulcerative colitis. The chain recombines TRBV25-1 with TRBJ1-4, with no clear D. The CDR3 coding sequence is TGTGCCAGCAGTGAGGCCTTTTTTCTGTTTTTT. Encoded protein: CASSEAFFLFF.